Given below is one TCR beta chain in context. The sample originates from a study of T cell changes during pregnancy in multiple sclerosis. CDR1 and CDR2 from the germline V gene are LGHNT and FRNRAP. The V and J ends lost 2 bases and 4 bases respectively, with 12 bases between them. The CDR3 is 15 residues long. Assay used: immunoSEQ multiplex PCR; TCRdb lists only in-frame clones, some missing. The table has about 98,000 clones, 92% seen once. This sequence originates from a female donor in good health, enrolled as a control in a pregnancy study. Source: peripheral blood, taken after pregnancy. This rearrangement joins TRBV12-5 to TRBJ2-1; the D is unclear. The CDR3 here is CASGLPRSPYNEQFF. CDR3 in DNA: TGTGCTAGTGGTTTGCCCAGGTCGCCATACAATGAGCAGTTCTTC.